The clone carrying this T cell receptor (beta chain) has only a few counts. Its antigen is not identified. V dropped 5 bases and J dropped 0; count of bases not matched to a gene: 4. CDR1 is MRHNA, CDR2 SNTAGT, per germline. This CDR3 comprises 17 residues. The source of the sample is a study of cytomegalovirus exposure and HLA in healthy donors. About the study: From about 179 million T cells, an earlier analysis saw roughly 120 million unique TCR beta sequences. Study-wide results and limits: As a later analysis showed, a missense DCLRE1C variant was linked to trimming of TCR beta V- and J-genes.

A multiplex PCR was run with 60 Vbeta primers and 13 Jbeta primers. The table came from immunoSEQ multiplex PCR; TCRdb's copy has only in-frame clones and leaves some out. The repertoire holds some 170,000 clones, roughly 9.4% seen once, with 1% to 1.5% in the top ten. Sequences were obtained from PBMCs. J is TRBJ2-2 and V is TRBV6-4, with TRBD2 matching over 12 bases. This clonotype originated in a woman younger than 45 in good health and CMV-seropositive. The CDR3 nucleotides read TGTGCCAGCAGTATGGCTAGCGGGAGGGCGAACACCGGGGAGCTGTTTTTT. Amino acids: CASSMASGRANTGELFF.